The 9 T cell receptor beta chains listed next were all sequenced from one sample in a study of T cell responses to AZD1222 COVID-19 vaccine. The method was immunoSEQ multiplex PCR; TCRdb's version includes in-frame clones alone and lacks a portion of them. The table records approximately 140,000 clones, roughly 92% of them present only once. The specimen comprised peripheral blood, sampled 28 days after the second AZD1222 dose. The receptor source for this set is an adult who received the AZD1222 COVID-19 vaccine.

In nucleotides, the CDR3 is TGTGCCAGCAGCTCAAGTGCGGGGTCTCAGCCCCAGCATTTT. Protein product: CASSSSAGSQPQHF. The chain uses TRBV7-9 and TRBJ1-5, with D unresolved. The length of the CDR3 is 14 residues. V shed 4 bases and J shed 6 bases, with 13 bases lying between them. In germline, CDR1 is SEHNR, CDR2 FQNEAQ (reference sequence). The whole variable domain, remainder taken from reference TRBV7-9 and TRBJ1-5, is DTGVSQNPRHKITKRGQNVTFRCDPISEHNRLYWYRQTLGQGPEFLTYFQNEAQLEKSRLLSDRFSAERPKGSFSTLEIQRTEQGDSAMYLCASSSSAGSQPQHFGDGTRLSIL.

The chain uses TRBV7-2 and TRBJ2-5, with D unresolved. Trimming left V 1 base short and J 9 bases short, with 12 bases between. Germline values: CDR1 SGHTA, CDR2 FQGNSA. The CDR3 extends over 13 amino acids. This CDR3 reads CASSLVPNRAQYF. The CDR3, as DNA: TGTGCCAGCAGCTTAGTACCTAACAGAGCCCAGTACTTC.

The genes are TRBV7-9 and TRBJ2-1, with 7 bases identical to TRBD2. CDR3 length equals 15 residues. The junction had 8 bases not matched to a gene; V was cut back by 1 base and J by 8 bases. Germline V gene lookup returns CDR1 SEHNR and CDR2 FQNEAQ (reference sequence). CDR3: CASSLGGSSPHEQFF. CDR3 DNA sequence: TGTGCCAGCAGCTTAGGCGGGAGCTCCCCCCATGAGCAGTTCTTC.

This chain connects TRBV7-2 to TRBJ2-3; no clear D. Deletions cut 3 bases from V and 0 bases from J, with 7 bases between. Germline CDR1 SGHTA, CDR2 FQGNSA. There are 14 residues in the CDR3. The CDR3 region has the DNA TGTGCCAGCAGCTTCTCATCTAGCACAGATACGCAGTATTTT. Protein sequence: CASSFSSSTDTQYF. Based on the CDR3 plus reference TRBV7-2 and TRBJ2-3, the full variable domain is GAGVSQSPSNKVTEKGKDVELRCDPISGHTALYWYRQSLGQGLEFLIYFQGNSAPDKSGLPSDRFSAERTGGSVSTLTIQRTQQEDSAVYLCASSFSSSTDTQYFGPGTRLTVL.

In its sample, this clone was seen once. The chain is built from TRBV28 and TRBJ1-5; 7 bases map to TRBD1. The germline V gene has CDR1 MDHEN and CDR2 SYDVKM. V dropped 4 bases and J dropped 6; count of bases not matched to a gene: 3. There are 13 residues in the CDR3. The CDR3 region is CASSYRGGQPQHF. The CDR3 DNA is TGTGCCAGCAGTTACAGGGGAGGTCAGCCCCAGCATTTT.

This clone has just a few counts. V usage is TRBV12-2 and J usage is TRBJ2-4. TRBV12-2 is flagged as a pseudogene. The length of the CDR3 is 16 residues. The CDR3 loop reads CASRPRGWDKKNIQYF. The CDR3 nucleotides are TGTGCAAGTCGCCCCCGGGGGTGGGACAAAAAAAACATTCAGTACTTC.

CDR3 DNA sequence: TGTGCCAGCAGCGTAGATATGGCGACAGGTAGCTATGGCTACACCTTC. Residues: CASSVDMATGSYGYTF. The chain recombines TRBV9 with TRBJ1-2; D may be TRBD1 (6 bases). The CDR3 consists of 16 residues. Germline V gives CDR1 SGDLS, CDR2 YYNGEE. Trimming took off 0 bases at V and 4 bases at J, with 16 bases between the two ends. Combining the CDR3 with reference TRBV9 and TRBJ1-2 gives the whole variable domain DSGVTQTPKHLITATGQRVTLRCSPRSGDLSVYWYQQSLDQGLQFLIQYYNGEERAKGNILERFSAQQFPDLHSELNLSSLELGDSALYFCASSVDMATGSYGYTFGSGTRLTVV.

The chain is built from TRBV10-2 and TRBJ1-2; D not resolved. Trimming shortened V by 5 bases and J by 6 bases, and 13 bases separated the two germline ends. The CDR3 has 13 residues. Germline-derived CDR1 and CDR2 are WSHSY and SAAADI. The CDR3 sequence is CASSPLVEDGYTF. The CDR3 DNA reads as TGCGCCAGCAGTCCGTTAGTTGAAGATGGCTACACCTTC.

The chain combines TRBV7-8 with TRBJ2-7, with TRBD2 matching over 8 bases. CDR3 length: 16 amino acids. The junction had 9 bases not matched to a gene; V was cut back by 5 bases and J by 0 bases. The germline V gene encodes CDR1 SGHVS and CDR2 FQNEAQ. CDR3 nucleotide sequence: TGTGCCAGCAGCGACCGACTAGCGAGGAGCTCCTACGAGCAGTACTTC. Protein sequence: CASSDRLARSSYEQYF.